This T cell receptor beta chain originates from a study of shared clonotypes between healthy human individuals. Whole-study findings and limits: Blood was the sole source, and tissue repertoires probably differ. Non-shared clonotypes displayed generation probabilities falling below those of clonotypes present in all four donors. Naive CD4 clonotype sharing across a few donors was about 5.3%.

Authors' analysis steps: Without quality scores, immunoSEQ junctional reads could not be filtered like full-length reads. Sequencing was performed with immunoSEQ multiplex PCR; in TCRdb, only in-frame clones are kept and a portion is missing. The V and J calls and clone size are taken from that table; D and trimming were inferred from the DNA. Of some 2 million clones in the sample, 95% were seen once. Of note for this clone: What it binds is unknown.

Germline assignment: CDR1 KGHSH and CDR2 LQKENI. The ends were cut back, 0 bases at V and 5 bases at J, with 13 bases in the middle. The CDR3 is 16 amino acids. V usage is TRBV18 and J usage is TRBJ2-2, with D maybe TRBD2 (7 bases). Sequenced sample: naive CD4+ T cells sorted from blood. Subset here: CD45RA+ positively selected. The receptor comes from a man aged 18 to 30 in good health. Here the CDR3 reads CASSPPGGPPTGELFF. DNA of the CDR3: TGTGCCAGCTCACCACCGGGGGGGCCGCCAACCGGGGAGCTGTTTTTT.